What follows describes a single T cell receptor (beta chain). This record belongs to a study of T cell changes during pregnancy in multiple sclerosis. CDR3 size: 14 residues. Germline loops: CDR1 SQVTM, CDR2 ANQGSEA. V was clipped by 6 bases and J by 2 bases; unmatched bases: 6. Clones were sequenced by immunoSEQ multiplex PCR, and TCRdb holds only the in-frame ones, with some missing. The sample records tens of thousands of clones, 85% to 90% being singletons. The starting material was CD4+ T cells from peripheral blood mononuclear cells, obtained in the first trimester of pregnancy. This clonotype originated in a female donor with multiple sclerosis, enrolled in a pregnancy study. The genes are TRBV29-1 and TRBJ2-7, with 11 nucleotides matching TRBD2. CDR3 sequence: CSVKTSGAPYEQYF. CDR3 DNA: TGCAGCGTCAAGACTAGCGGGGCCCCCTACGAGCAGTACTTC.